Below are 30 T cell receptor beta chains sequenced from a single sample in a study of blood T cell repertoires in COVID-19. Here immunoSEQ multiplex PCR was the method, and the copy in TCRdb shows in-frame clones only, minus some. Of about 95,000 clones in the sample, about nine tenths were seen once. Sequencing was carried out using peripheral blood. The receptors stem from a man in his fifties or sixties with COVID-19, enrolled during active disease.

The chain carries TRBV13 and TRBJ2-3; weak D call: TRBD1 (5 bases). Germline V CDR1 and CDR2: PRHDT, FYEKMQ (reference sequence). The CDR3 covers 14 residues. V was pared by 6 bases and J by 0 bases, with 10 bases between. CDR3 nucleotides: TGTGCCAGCAGACATTGGGGCAGCACAGATACGCAGTATTTT. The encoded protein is CASRHWGSTDTQYF.

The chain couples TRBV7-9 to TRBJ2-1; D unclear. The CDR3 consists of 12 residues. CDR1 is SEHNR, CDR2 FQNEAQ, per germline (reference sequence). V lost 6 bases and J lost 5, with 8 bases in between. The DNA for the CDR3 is TGTGCCAGCAGTAACGAGAACAATGAGCAGTTCTTC. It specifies CASSNENNEQFF.

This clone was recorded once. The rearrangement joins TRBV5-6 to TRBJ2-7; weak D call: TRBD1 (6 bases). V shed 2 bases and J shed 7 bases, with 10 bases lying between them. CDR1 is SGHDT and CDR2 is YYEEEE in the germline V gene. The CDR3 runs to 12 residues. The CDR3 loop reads CASSFTGLEQYF. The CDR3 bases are TGTGCCAGCAGCTTCACAGGGCTAGAGCAGTACTTC.

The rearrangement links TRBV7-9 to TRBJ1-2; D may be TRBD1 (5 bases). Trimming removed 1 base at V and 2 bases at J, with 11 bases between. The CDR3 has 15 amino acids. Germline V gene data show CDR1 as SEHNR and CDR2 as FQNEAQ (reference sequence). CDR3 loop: CASSLVDRANYGYTF. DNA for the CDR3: TGTGCCAGCAGCTTAGTAGACAGAGCCAACTATGGCTACACCTTC.

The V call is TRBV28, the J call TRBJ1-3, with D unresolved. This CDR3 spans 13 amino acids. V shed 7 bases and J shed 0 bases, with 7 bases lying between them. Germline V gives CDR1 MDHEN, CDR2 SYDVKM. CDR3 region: CASKKSSGNTIYF. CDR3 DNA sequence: TGTGCCAGCAAGAAGAGCTCTGGAAACACCATATATTTT.

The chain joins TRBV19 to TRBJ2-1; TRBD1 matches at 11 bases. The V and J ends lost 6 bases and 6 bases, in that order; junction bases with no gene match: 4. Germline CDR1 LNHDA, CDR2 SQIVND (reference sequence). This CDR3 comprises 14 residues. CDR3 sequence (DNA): TGTGCCAGTAGCTCCGGGACAGGGGGCAATGAGCAGTTCTTC. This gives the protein CASSSGTGGNEQFF.

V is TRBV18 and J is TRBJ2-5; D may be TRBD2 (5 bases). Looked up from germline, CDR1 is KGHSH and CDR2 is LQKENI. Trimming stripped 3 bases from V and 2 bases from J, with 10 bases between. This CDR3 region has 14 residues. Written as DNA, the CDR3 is TGTGCCAGCTCACCGTCTGACTATCAAGAGACCCAGTACTTC. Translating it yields CASSPSDYQETQYF.

CDR3 sequence (DNA): TGTGCCAGCAACCCGGGACAGGGACAAGAGCAGTACTTC. The encoded protein is CASNPGQGQEQYF. This chain connects TRBV12-3 or TRBV12-4 to TRBJ2-7; 9 nucleotides match TRBD1. This CDR3 region has 13 residues. The V gene end was trimmed by 7 bases and the J gene end by 7 bases; junction bases not matched to a gene: 8.

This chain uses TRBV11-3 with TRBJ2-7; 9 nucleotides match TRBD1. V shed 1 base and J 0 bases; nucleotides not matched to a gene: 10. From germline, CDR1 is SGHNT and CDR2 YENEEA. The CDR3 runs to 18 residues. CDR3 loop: CASSLGPGTGSTSYEQYF. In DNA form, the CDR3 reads TGTGCCAGCAGCTTAGGCCCAGGGACAGGGTCGACCTCCTACGAGCAGTACTTC.

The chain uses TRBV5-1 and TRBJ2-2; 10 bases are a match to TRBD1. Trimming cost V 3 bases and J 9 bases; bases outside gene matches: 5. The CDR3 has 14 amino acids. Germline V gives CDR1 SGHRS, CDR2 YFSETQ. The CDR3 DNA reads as TGCGCCAGCAGCTCCGGGACAGGGGACCGGGAGCTGTTTTTT. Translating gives CASSSGTGDRELFF.

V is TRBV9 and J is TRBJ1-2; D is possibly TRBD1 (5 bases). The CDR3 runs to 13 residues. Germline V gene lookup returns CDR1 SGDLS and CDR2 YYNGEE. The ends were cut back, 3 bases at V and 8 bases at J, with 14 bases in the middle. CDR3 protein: CASSADSLGGYTF. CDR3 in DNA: TGTGCCAGCAGCGCTGACAGTCTCGGGGGCTACACCTTC.

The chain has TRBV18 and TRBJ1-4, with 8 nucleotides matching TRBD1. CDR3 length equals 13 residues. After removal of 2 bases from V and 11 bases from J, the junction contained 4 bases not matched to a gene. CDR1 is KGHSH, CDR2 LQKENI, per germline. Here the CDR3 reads CASSPGQGQKLFF. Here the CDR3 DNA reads TGTGCCAGCTCACCAGGACAGGGACAGAAACTGTTTTTT.

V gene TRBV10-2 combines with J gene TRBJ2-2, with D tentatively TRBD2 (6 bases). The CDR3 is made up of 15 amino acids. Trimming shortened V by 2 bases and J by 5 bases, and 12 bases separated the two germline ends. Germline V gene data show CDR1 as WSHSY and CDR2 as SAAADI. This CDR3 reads CASSEAGRWTGELFF. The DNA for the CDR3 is TGCGCCAGCAGTGAGGCGGGGCGTTGGACCGGGGAGCTGTTTTTT.

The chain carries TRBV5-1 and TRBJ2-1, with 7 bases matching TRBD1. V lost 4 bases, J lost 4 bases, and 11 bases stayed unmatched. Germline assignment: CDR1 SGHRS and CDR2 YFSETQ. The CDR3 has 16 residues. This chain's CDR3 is CASSTGELRGYNEQFF. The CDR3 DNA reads TGCGCCAGCAGCACAGGGGAATTAAGGGGTTACAATGAGCAGTTCTTC.

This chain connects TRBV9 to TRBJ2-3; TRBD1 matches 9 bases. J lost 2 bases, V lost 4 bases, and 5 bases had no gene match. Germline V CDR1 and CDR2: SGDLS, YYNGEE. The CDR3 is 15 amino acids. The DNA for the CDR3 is TGTGCCAGCAGCCAGGGGACAGGGCTCACAGATACGCAGTATTTT. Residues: CASSQGTGLTDTQYF.

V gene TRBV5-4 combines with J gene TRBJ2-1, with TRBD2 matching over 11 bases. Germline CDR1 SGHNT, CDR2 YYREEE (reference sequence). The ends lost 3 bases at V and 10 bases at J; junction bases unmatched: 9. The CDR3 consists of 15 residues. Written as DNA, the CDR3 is TGTGCCAGCAGCTCGGGACTAGCGGCAATGAGAGAGCAGTTCTTC. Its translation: CASSSGLAAMREQFF. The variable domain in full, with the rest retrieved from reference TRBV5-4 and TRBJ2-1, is ETGVTQSPTHLIKTRGQQVTLRCSSQSGHNTVSWYQQALGQGPQFIFQYYREEENGRGNFPPRFSGLQFPNYSSELNVNALELDDSALYLCASSSGLAAMREQFFGPGTRLTVL.

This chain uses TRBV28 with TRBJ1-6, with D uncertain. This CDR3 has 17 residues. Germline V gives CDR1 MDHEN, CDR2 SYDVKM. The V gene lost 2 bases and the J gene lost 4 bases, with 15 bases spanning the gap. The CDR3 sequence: CASSLIGGEGYNSPLHF. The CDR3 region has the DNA TGTGCCAGCAGTTTAATAGGCGGGGAGGGATATAATTCACCCCTCCACTTT.

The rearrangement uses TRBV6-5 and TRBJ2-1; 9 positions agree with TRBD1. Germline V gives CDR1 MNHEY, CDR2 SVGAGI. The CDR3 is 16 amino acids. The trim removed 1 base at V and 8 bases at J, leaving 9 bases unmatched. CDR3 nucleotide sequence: TGTGCCAGCAGTTACTATGGGACAGGGCTGTCGTATGAGCAGTTCTTC. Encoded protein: CASSYYGTGLSYEQFF.

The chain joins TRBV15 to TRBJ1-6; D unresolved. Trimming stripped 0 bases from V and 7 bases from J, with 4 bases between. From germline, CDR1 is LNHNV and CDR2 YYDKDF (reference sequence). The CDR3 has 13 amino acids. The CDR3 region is CATSRDQNSPLHF. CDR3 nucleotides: TGTGCCACCAGCAGAGATCAGAATTCACCCCTCCACTTT.

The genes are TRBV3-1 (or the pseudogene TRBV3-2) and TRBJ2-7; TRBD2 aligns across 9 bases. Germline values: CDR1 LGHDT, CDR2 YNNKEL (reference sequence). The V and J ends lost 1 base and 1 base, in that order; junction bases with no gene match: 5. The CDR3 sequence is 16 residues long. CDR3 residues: CASSQVALAGSYEQYF. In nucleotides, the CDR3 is TGTGCCAGCAGCCAAGTGGCCCTAGCGGGATCCTACGAGCAGTACTTC.

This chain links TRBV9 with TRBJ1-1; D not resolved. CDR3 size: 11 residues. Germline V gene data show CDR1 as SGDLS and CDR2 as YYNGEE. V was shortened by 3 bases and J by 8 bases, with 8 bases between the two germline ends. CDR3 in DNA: TGTGCCAGCAGCGAGGGAGCAGAAGCTTTCTTT. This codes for CASSEGAEAFF.

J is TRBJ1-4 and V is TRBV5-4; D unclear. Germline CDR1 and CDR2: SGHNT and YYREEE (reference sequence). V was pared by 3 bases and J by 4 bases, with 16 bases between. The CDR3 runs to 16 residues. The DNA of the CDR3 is TGTGCCAGCAGCTCCCTAGGAGGAACCGATAATGAAAAACTGTTTTTT. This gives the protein CASSSLGGTDNEKLFF.

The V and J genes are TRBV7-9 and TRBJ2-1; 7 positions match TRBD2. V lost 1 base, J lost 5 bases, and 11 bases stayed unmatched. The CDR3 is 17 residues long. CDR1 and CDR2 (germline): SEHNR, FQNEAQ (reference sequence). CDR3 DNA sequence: TGTGCCAGCAGCTTAGTGGGTCTAGCGGTCGGCAACAATGAGCAGTTCTTC. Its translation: CASSLVGLAVGNNEQFF.

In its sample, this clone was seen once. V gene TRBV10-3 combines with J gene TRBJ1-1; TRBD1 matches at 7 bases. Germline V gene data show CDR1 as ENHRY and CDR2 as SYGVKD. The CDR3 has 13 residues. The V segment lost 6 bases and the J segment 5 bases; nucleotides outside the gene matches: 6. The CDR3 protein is CAISGQERTEAFF. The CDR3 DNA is TGTGCCATCAGCGGACAGGAGAGGACTGAAGCTTTCTTT.

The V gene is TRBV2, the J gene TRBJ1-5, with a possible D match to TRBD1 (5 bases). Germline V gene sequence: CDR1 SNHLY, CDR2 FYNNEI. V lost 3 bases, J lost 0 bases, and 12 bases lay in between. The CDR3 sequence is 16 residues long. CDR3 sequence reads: CASSDQGLYSNQPQHF. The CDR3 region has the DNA TGTGCCAGCAGTGACCAGGGCCTCTATAGCAATCAGCCCCAGCATTTT.

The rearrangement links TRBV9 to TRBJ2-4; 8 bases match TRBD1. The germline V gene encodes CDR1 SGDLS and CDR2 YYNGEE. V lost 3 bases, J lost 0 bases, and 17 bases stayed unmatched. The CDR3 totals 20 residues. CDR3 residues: CASSAEAGGRRGLAKNIQYF. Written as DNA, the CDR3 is TGTGCCAGCAGCGCCGAAGCAGGGGGCAGAAGGGGCCTAGCCAAAAACATTCAGTACTTC.

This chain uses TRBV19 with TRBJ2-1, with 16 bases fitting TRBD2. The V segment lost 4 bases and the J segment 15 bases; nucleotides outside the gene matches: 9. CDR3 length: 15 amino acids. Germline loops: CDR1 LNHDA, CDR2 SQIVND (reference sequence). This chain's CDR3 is CASSRTGTSGRVLFF. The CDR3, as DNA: TGTGCCAGTAGTAGGACCGGGACTAGCGGGAGGGTTCTGTTCTTC.

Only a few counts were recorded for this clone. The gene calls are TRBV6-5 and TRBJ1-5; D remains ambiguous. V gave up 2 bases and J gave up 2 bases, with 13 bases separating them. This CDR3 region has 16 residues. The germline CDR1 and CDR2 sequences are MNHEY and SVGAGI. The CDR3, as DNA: TGTGCCAGCAGTTACCGCGGGCCCAGAGGCAATCAGCCCCAGCATTTT. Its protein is CASSYRGPRGNQPQHF.

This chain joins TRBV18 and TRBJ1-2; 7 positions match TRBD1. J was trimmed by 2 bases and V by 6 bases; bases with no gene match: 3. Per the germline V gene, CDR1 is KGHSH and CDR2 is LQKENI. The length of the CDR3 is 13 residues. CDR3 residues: CASSQQGNYGYTF. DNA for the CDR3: TGTGCCAGCTCCCAACAGGGGAACTATGGCTACACCTTC.

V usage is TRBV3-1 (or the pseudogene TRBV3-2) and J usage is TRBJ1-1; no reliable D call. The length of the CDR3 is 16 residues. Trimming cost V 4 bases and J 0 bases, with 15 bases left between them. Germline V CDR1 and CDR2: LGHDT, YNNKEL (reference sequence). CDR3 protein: CASSRRVGPMNTEAFF. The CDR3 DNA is TGTGCCAGCAGCCGCCGTGTGGGCCCCATGAACACTGAAGCTTTCTTT.